This entry describes one T cell receptor beta chain. These data are taken from a study of blood T cell repertoires in COVID-19. Profiled with immunoSEQ multiplex PCR; TCRdb holds only in-frame clones, not every one. The sample yields 300,000 or so clones, about 92% seen once. Participants came from roughly 25 US areas, aged roughly 18 to 95 years. Recovery meant two consecutive negative NP/OP PCR tests, professional clearance, or resolved symptoms. The material sequenced was PBMCs or T cells enriched from blood (not recorded which). This TCR was recovered from a man in his sixties who had recovered from COVID-19.

The CDR3 DNA reads as TGCGCCAGCATTAGTCTAGCGGGAAATGAGCAGTTCTTC. It translates to CASISLAGNEQFF. This chain uses TRBV5-1 with TRBJ2-1, with TRBD2 identical over 9 bases. This CDR3 is 13 amino acids long. V trimming: 6 bases; J trimming: 7 bases; junction bases outside the gene matches: 5. Germline CDR1 and CDR2: SGHRS and YFSETQ.